This TCR beta chain stems from a study of CD8 T cells in Susac syndrome. For the study at large: Patients with Susac syndrome, at blood draw, were therapy-naive, on corticosteroids, or on intravenous immunoglobulin alone.

Random hexamers were used to reverse transcribe an amount of about 0.5 to 1 ug RNA. TCRdb re-derived calls from the immunoSEQ multiplex PCR reads in MiXCR, one entry per CDR3 protein. Among some 200,000 distinct CDR3 sequences, over 90% were seen once, and the ten largest hold about 0.15%. The length of the CDR3 is 19 residues. Germline lookup yields CDR1 MNHEY and CDR2 SMNVEV (reference sequence). The V gene lost 5 bases and the J gene lost 0 bases, with 24 bases spanning the gap. The CD8+ and CD4+ T cells were negatively isolated, with the TEMRA cells enriched by FACS. The chain uses TRBV27 and TRBJ2-3, with D perhaps matching TRBD1 (6 bases). This clonotype was sampled from a human donor with Susac syndrome. The sample comprised CD8+ T cells from PBMCs. In DNA, the CDR3 is TGTGCCAGCAGTCTAAAGGGCTATTTTGGGACACCTAGCACAGATACGCAGTATTTT. Protein: CASSLKGYFGTPSTDTQYF.